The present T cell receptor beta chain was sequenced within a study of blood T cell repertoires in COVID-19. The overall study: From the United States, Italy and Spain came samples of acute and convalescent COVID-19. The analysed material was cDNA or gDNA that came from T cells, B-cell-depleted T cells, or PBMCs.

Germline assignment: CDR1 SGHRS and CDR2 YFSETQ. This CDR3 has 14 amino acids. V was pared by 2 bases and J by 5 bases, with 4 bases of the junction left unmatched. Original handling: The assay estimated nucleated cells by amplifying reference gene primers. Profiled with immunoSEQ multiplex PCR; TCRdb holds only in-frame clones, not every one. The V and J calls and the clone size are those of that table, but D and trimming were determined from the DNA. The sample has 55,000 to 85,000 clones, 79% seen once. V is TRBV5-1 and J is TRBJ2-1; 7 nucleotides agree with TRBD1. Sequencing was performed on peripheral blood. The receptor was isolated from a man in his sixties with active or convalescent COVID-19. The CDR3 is CASSFQGEHNEQFF. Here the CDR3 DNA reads TGCGCCAGCAGCTTCCAGGGGGAACACAATGAGCAGTTCTTC.